The 31 T cell receptor beta chains below all came from one sample that was sequenced in a study of blood T cell repertoires in COVID-19. The assay was immunoSEQ multiplex PCR, and TCRdb's table has in-frame clones only and misses some. The table records fewer than 350,000 clones, 90% of them present only once. The sample consisted of PBMCs or T cells enriched from blood (not recorded which). Receptor source: a woman younger than 35 with acute COVID-19.

V gene TRBV15 combines with J gene TRBJ2-7; D is undetermined. Trimming took off 0 bases at V and 2 bases at J, with 14 bases between the two ends. CDR1 LNHNV and CDR2 YYDKDF come from the germline V gene (reference sequence). This CDR3 spans 16 amino acids. The CDR3 sequence: CATSREWHRFPYEQYF. The CDR3 coding sequence is TGTGCCACCAGCAGAGAATGGCACCGTTTCCCCTACGAGCAGTACTTC.

The chain employs TRBV30 and TRBJ1-2; 11 positions agree with TRBD1. Germline V gene sequence: CDR1 GTSNPN, CDR2 SVGIG (reference sequence). The CDR3 is 13 amino acids. V shed 3 bases and J 8 bases; nucleotides not matched to a gene: 5. The CDR3 DNA sequence: TGTGCCTGGAGCGGACAGGGGGCTTGGGGCTACACCTTC. Translated, it gives CAWSGQGAWGYTF.

This clone has a single count. Written as DNA, the CDR3 is TGTGCCAGCTCACCACTAGGGGCGAAGAATGAGCAGTTCTTC. This codes for CASSPLGAKNEQFF. The V call is TRBV18, the J call TRBJ2-1; tentatively, D is TRBD1 (5 bases). Trimming stripped 1 base from V and 7 bases from J, with 11 bases between. Germline V gives CDR1 KGHSH, CDR2 LQKENI. This CDR3 has 14 residues.

This chain connects TRBV27 to TRBJ2-7; 8 bases map to TRBD1. This CDR3 comprises 14 residues. V shed 3 bases and J 4 bases; nucleotides not matched to a gene: 5. Germline values: CDR1 MNHEY, CDR2 SMNVEV (reference sequence). CDR3 sequence reads: CASSFDRGGYEQYF. For the CDR3, the DNA is TGTGCCAGCAGTTTCGACAGGGGCGGGTACGAGCAGTACTTC.

This chain connects TRBV6-5 to TRBJ1-1; no definite D call. Germline V lookup: CDR1 MNHEY, CDR2 SVGAGI. Trimming left V 0 bases short and J 11 bases short, with 16 bases between. This CDR3 contains 14 residues. DNA for the CDR3: TGTGCCAGCAGTTACTCGAGTATGTGGGCACAGGCTTTCTTT. Protein product: CASSYSSMWAQAFF.

The V call is TRBV28, the J call TRBJ2-5; 7 bases map to TRBD1. Germline assignment: CDR1 MDHEN and CDR2 SYDVKM. V lost 3 bases to trimming and J lost 1 base; unmatched junction nucleotides: 2. The CDR3 sequence is 14 residues long. The CDR3 reads CASSLSGGQETQYF. In DNA form, the CDR3 reads TGTGCCAGCAGTTTGTCAGGGGGCCAAGAGACCCAGTACTTC.

The rearrangement links TRBV5-1 to TRBJ2-3; the match to TRBD1 covers 8 bases. With V trimmed by 4 bases and J by 6 bases, 7 bases remained unmatched. Germline V gene data show CDR1 as SGHRS and CDR2 as YFSETQ. The CDR3 consists of 14 residues. This CDR3 reads CASSPSDRADTQYF. The CDR3 DNA follows: TGCGCCAGCAGCCCGTCGGACAGGGCTGATACGCAGTATTTT.

A remark on this clone: The identical CDR3 is also encoded by other nucleotide sequences in the sample. The chain links TRBV6-5 to TRBJ2-6; D unclear. V lost 0 bases to trimming and J lost 0 bases, with 3 bases between them. CDR1 is MNHEY, CDR2 SVGAGI, per germline. The length of the CDR3 is 15 residues. The CDR3 region has the DNA TGTGCCAGCAGTTACTCCAGCTCTGGGGCCAACGTCCTGACTTTC. Translated: CASSYSSSGANVLTF.

The chain is built from TRBV15 and TRBJ2-5; no clear D gene. Looked up from germline, CDR1 is LNHNV and CDR2 is YYDKDF (reference sequence). Trimming shortened V by 0 bases and J by 4 bases, and 6 bases separated the two germline ends. The length of the CDR3 is 13 residues. CDR3 sequence (DNA): TGTGCCACCAGCAGAGATGTCGTAGAGACCCAGTACTTC. This gives the protein CATSRDVVETQYF. The full variable domain, in which reference TRBV15 and TRBJ2-5 provide the parts outside the CDR3, is DAMVIQNPRYQVTQFGKPVTLSCSQTLNHNVMYWYQQKSSQAPKLLFHYYDKDFNNEADTPDNFQSRRPNTSFCFLDIRSPGLGDTAMYLCATSRDVVETQYFGPGTRLLVL.

This chain links TRBV6-2 or TRBV6-3 with TRBJ2-5; TRBD1 aligns across 11 bases. The J segment lost 5 bases and the V segment lost 4 bases, leaving 6 bases of the junction unmatched. Germline V gene lookup returns CDR1 MNHEY and CDR2 SVGEGT. CDR3 length equals 15 residues. The CDR3 region is CASSSRDRGWETQYF. The CDR3 region has the DNA TGTGCCAGCAGTTCCCGGGACAGGGGGTGGGAGACCCAGTACTTC.

This sequence joins TRBV4-2 and TRBJ2-1; TRBD2 matches at 11 bases. In germline, CDR1 is LGHNA, CDR2 YNFKEQ. Trimming cost V 6 bases and J 2 bases; bases outside gene matches: 6. The CDR3 loop spans 16 amino acids. DNA for the CDR3: TGTGCCAGCAGAGGGACTAGCGGCCCCACCTACAATGAGCAGTTCTTC. Translation gives CASRGTSGPTYNEQFF.

The V gene is TRBV7-2, the J gene TRBJ2-3, with 14 bases that match TRBD2. This CDR3 is 15 amino acids long. CDR1 is SGHTA and CDR2 is FQGNSA in the germline V gene. V trimming: 5 bases; J trimming: 6 bases; junction bases outside the gene matches: 4. The CDR3 is CASSHGTSGGDTQYF. The CDR3 DNA sequence: TGTGCCAGCAGCCACGGGACTAGCGGGGGCGATACGCAGTATTTT.

The chain couples TRBV14 to TRBJ1-4; D unresolved. This CDR3 comprises 15 residues. The V and J ends lost 4 bases and 0 bases respectively, with 9 bases between them. Looked up from germline, CDR1 is SGHDN and CDR2 is FVKESK. CDR3 loop: CASSRIGSTNEKLFF. CDR3 bases: TGTGCCAGCAGCCGTATCGGGTCAACTAATGAAAAACTGTTTTTT.

The V gene is TRBV27, the J gene TRBJ2-6; 7 bases fit TRBD1. The CDR3 runs to 16 residues. The J segment lost 1 base and the V segment lost 5 bases, leaving 5 bases of the junction unmatched. Germline CDR1 MNHEY, CDR2 SMNVEV (reference sequence). CDR3 DNA sequence: TGTGCCAGCAGTGAGGACAGGCCTTCTGGGGCCAACGTCCTGACTTTC. This gives the protein CASSEDRPSGANVLTF.

The chain couples TRBV4-1 to TRBJ1-5, with 8 bases that match TRBD1. V dropped 3 bases and J dropped 5; count of bases not matched to a gene: 9. The CDR3 runs to 16 residues. Germline lookup yields CDR1 MGHRA and CDR2 YSYEKL. CDR3 sequence: CASSQVDRGADQPQHF. The CDR3 nucleotides are TGCGCCAGCAGCCAGGTCGACAGGGGTGCGGATCAGCCCCAGCATTTT.

The CDR3 spells CASSRQGTYEQYF. In DNA form, the CDR3 reads TGTGCCAGCAGCCGTCAGGGAACCTACGAGCAGTACTTC. V and J are TRBV13 and TRBJ2-7; tentatively, D is TRBD1 (5 bases). The length of the CDR3 is 13 residues. Per the germline V gene, CDR1 is PRHDT and CDR2 is FYEKMQ (reference sequence). Trimming shortened V by 5 bases and J by 2 bases, and 10 bases separated the two germline ends.

The chain has TRBV4-1 and TRBJ1-3; tentative D call: TRBD1 (5 bases). Germline CDR1 and CDR2: MGHRA and YSYEKL. Between the trimmed V and J ends, which lost 0 bases and 0 bases, there was a span of 9 bases. This CDR3 has 16 residues. The CDR3 DNA reads TGCGCCAGCAGCCAAGACGACAGACCCTCTGGAAACACCATATATTTT. Its protein is CASSQDDRPSGNTIYF.

V usage is TRBV4-1 and J usage is TRBJ1-5, with TRBD1 matching over 9 bases. The CDR3 is 15 residues long. From germline, CDR1 is MGHRA and CDR2 YSYEKL. J was trimmed by 7 bases and V by 0 bases; bases with no gene match: 4. The CDR3 DNA reads TGCGCCAGCAGCCAAGATGGACAGGGGCGGCAGCCCCAGCATTTT. Encoded protein: CASSQDGQGRQPQHF.

The rearrangement uses TRBV28 and TRBJ1-2, with D possibly being TRBD1 (5 bases). The germline V gene has CDR1 MDHEN and CDR2 SYDVKM. Trimming took 3 bases from V and 8 from J, leaving 28 bases between them. This CDR3 contains 18 residues. CDR3 residues: CASSFRQLPALTALGYTF. Written as DNA, the CDR3 is TGTGCCAGCAGTTTCCGACAGCTACCCGCTCTGACGGCGTTAGGCTACACCTTC.

V is TRBV7-9 and J is TRBJ2-7; 8 bases are shared with TRBD2. V lost 4 bases to trimming and J lost 0 bases; unmatched junction nucleotides: 5. The CDR3 sequence is 15 residues long. CDR1 is SEHNR, CDR2 FQNEAQ, per germline (reference sequence). CDR3 DNA: TGTGCCAGCAGCTCAACCGGGACTAGCTCCTACGAGCAGTACTTC. Its translation is CASSSTGTSSYEQYF. Variable domain in full (rest from reference TRBV7-9 and TRBJ2-7): DTGVSQNPRHKITKRGQNVTFRCDPISEHNRLYWYRQTLGQGPEFLTYFQNEAQLEKSRLLSDRFSAERPKGSFSTLEIQRTEQGDSAMYLCASSSTGTSSYEQYFGPGTRLTVT.

The chain joins TRBV11-3 to TRBJ2-2, with 14 bases that match TRBD2. Trimming removed 5 bases from V and 7 bases from J; junction bases left unmatched: 18. CDR3 size: 20 residues. Per the germline V gene, CDR1 is SGHNT and CDR2 is YENEEA. The CDR3: CASSQGSTGVGLAGGGELFF. CDR3 nucleotides: TGTGCCAGCAGCCAGGGAAGCACAGGGGTCGGACTAGCGGGAGGCGGGGAGCTGTTTTTT.

The chain couples TRBV6-1 to TRBJ1-1; no clear D. Germline V CDR1 and CDR2: MNHNS, SASEGT. The V end lost 1 base, the J end lost 4 bases, and 13 bases lay between the germline ends. This CDR3 contains 15 residues. CDR3 nucleotide sequence: TGTGCCAGCAGTGAAGTGGCCTTGAGGTTCACTGAAGCTTTCTTT. It specifies CASSEVALRFTEAFF.

V and J are TRBV6-5 and TRBJ1-2, with D unresolved. Germline V CDR1 and CDR2: MNHEY, SVGAGI. The CDR3 covers 16 residues. Between the trimmed V and J ends, which lost 2 bases and 0 bases, there was a span of 13 bases. CDR3 coding DNA: TGTGCCAGCAGTTACCTTTCTCGCGGTTCTAACTATGGCTACACCTTC. This gives the protein CASSYLSRGSNYGYTF.

J is TRBJ2-7 and V is TRBV5-5; 8 positions match TRBD1. There are 15 residues in the CDR3. V trimming: 5 bases; J trimming: 5 bases; junction bases outside the gene matches: 12. The germline CDR1 and CDR2 sequences are SGHKS and YYEKEE (reference sequence). CDR3 sequence: CASSRGQGLFDEQYF. For the CDR3, the DNA is TGTGCCAGCAGTCGAGGACAGGGACTCTTTGACGAGCAGTACTTC.

The chain employs TRBV30 and TRBJ2-4, with TRBD1 matching 8 bases. This CDR3 region has 13 residues. In germline, CDR1 is GTSNPN, CDR2 SVGIG (reference sequence). V dropped 3 bases and J dropped 6; count of bases not matched to a gene: 4. The CDR3: CAWSRTGRNIQYF. As DNA, the CDR3 is TGTGCCTGGAGCCGGACAGGGAGAAACATTCAGTACTTC.

Concerning this clone: Within the sample, other DNA sequences also encode this same CDR3. This chain links TRBV11-2 with TRBJ2-7; a weak D match, TRBD2 (6 bases). V dropped 0 bases and J dropped 3 bases, with 9 bases sitting between them. The CDR3 runs 14 residues. CDR1 and CDR2 (germline): SGHAT, FQNNGV. This chain's CDR3 is CASSLDLGGYEQYF. The DNA of the CDR3 is TGTGCCAGCAGCTTAGATCTGGGGGGCTACGAGCAGTACTTC.

The chain uses TRBV3-1 (or the pseudogene TRBV3-2) and TRBJ2-2; 11 nucleotides match TRBD2. The germline V gene has CDR1 LGHDT and CDR2 YNNKEL (reference sequence). The CDR3 consists of 16 residues. V was pared by 4 bases and J by 7 bases, with 8 bases of the junction left unmatched. The CDR3 nucleotides read TGTGCCAGCAGCCCCCTAGCGGGAGGACGGTACGGGGAGCTGTTTTTT. Translated: CASSPLAGGRYGELFF.

The genes are TRBV5-1 and TRBJ2-2; perhaps TRBD2 as D (5 bases). Germline V lookup: CDR1 SGHRS, CDR2 YFSETQ. V dropped 4 bases and J dropped 4 bases, with 17 bases sitting between them. The CDR3 length is 16 residues. The CDR3 loop reads CASSGIVSDSTGELFF. The CDR3 nucleotides read TGCGCCAGCAGCGGAATAGTTAGCGATAGCACCGGGGAGCTGTTTTTT.

The table lists this clone with a few counts. J is TRBJ1-1 and V is TRBV11-3, with D possibly being TRBD1 (5 bases). The CDR3 is 14 residues long. Germline-derived CDR1 and CDR2 are SGHNT and YENEEA. V lost 3 bases and J lost 1, with 9 bases in between. Here the CDR3 reads CASSFQGRNTEAFF. DNA for the CDR3: TGTGCCAGCAGCTTCCAGGGAAGGAACACTGAAGCTTTCTTT.

This clone was observed a few times. The chain employs TRBV7-8 and TRBJ2-7, with 8 positions matching TRBD1. The CDR3 totals 14 residues. Germline lookup yields CDR1 SGHVS and CDR2 FQNEAQ. V dropped 6 bases and J dropped 3; count of bases not matched to a gene: 7. The DNA of the CDR3 is TGTGCCAGCAGTTTCACCACAGGGGGCTACGAGCAGTACTTC. Its protein is CASSFTTGGYEQYF.

The chain recombines TRBV7-2 with TRBJ2-5; D remains unclear. Germline values: CDR1 SGHTA, CDR2 FQGNSA. V lost 6 bases and J lost 5, with 10 bases in between. The CDR3 runs to 12 residues. The CDR3 region is CASRIFEETQYF. CDR3 DNA: TGTGCCAGCAGGATTTTTGAGGAGACCCAGTACTTC.